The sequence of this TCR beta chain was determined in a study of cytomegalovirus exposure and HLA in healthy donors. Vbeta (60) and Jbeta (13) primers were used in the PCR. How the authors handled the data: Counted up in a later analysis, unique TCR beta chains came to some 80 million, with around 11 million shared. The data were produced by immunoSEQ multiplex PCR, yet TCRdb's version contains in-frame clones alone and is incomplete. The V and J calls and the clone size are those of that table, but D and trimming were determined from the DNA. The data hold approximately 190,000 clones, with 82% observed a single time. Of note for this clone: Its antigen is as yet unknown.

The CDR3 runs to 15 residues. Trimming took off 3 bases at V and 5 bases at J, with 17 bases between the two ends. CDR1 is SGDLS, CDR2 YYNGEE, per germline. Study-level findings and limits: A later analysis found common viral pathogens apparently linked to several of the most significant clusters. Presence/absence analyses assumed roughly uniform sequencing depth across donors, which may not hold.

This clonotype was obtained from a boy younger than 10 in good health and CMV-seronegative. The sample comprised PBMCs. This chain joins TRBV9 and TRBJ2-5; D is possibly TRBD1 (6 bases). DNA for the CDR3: TGTGCCAGCAGCGCACGACAGGACCTCCGGGAGACCCAGTACTTC. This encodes CASSARQDLRETQYF.